This T cell receptor beta chain derives from a study of regulatory T cells in long-lasting Graves disease. J was trimmed by 0 bases and V by 6 bases; bases with no gene match: 5. CDR3 length equals 15 residues. Per germline, CDR1 DFQATT and CDR2 SNEGSKA (reference sequence). Time point of the sample: newly diagnosed GD, antithyroid drugs for less than 3 months. Extracted PBMC RNA gave rise to the TCR library. Sequencing libraries for TCR beta were prepared with iRepertoire HTBI primers and Arm-PCR of CDR3 regions. Via MiXCR, TCRdb re-called the multiplex PCR reads, giving one row per CDR3 protein. This table has over 400,000 distinct CDR3 sequences, about 15% appearing once. In this sample, this clonotype turned up a few times. This sample was shared with a second study, whose subject was T cells in Graves' hyperthyroidism and ophthalmopathy. That investigation notes: Most clonotypes expanded in thyroid above 0.001 were likewise present in blood.

The genes are TRBV20-1 and TRBJ1-3, with 10 positions matching TRBD1. The clonotype comes from a woman aged 45-65 years with Graves disease. The sequencing here drew on peripheral blood mononuclear cells (PBMCs), taken at new diagnosis, from a patient treated with antithyroid drugs. CDR3 loop: CSAPGQGNSGNTIYF. For the CDR3, the DNA is TGCAGTGCCCCGGGACAGGGGAACTCTGGAAACACCATATATTTT.